This entry concerns a single T cell receptor (beta chain). Germline-derived CDR1 and CDR2 are SGHTA and FQGTGA. The CDR3 extends over 14 amino acids. V lost 4 bases to trimming and J lost 4 bases; unmatched junction nucleotides: 5. These data are taken from a study of blood T cell repertoires in COVID-19. Overall study: From the United States, Italy and Spain came samples of acute and convalescent COVID-19. The cDNA or gDNA used as material had been derived from T cells, B-cell-depleted T cells, or PBMCs.

Using immunoSEQ multiplex PCR, the repertoire was profiled, and TCRdb retains in-frame clones only, with some absent. The data contain around 280,000 clones, 90% of them singletons. This sequence originates from a woman aged 18 to 35 with acute COVID-19. The sample was PBMCs or T cells enriched from blood (not recorded which). This rearrangement joins TRBV7-3 to TRBJ1-1; 8 nucleotides align to TRBD1. CDR3 bases: TGTGCCAGCAGCTCTCAGGGGGCTTCCACTGAAGCTTTCTTT. Protein: CASSSQGASTEAFF.